These 20 T cell receptor beta chains were all obtained from the same sample, sequenced in a study of shared clonotypes between healthy human individuals. Repertoires were generated with immunoSEQ multiplex PCR, while TCRdb's copy carries only in-frame clones and drops some. This sample has approximately 1.5 million clones, with 98% to 99% found just once. The sample was naive CD4+ T cells sorted from blood. Subset denoted: CD45RA+ positively selected. These TCRs come from a man aged 25 to 45 in good health.

Points on this clone: Other DNA sequences in the sample encode the same CDR3. The V and J genes are TRBV6-5 and TRBJ2-7, with 7 nucleotides matching TRBD1. This CDR3 has 14 amino acids. V shed 6 bases and J 0 bases; nucleotides not matched to a gene: 5. Per the germline V gene, CDR1 is MNHEY and CDR2 is SVGAGI. CDR3 in amino acids: CASRGTASSYEQYF. The CDR3 coding sequence is TGTGCCAGCAGGGGGACAGCTTCCTCCTACGAGCAGTACTTC.

This clone has just one count. This chain's CDR3 is CASMRQGGGKDTQYF. CDR3 DNA sequence: TGCGCCAGCATGCGACAGGGAGGGGGGAAAGATACGCAGTATTTT. J is TRBJ2-3 and V is TRBV10-1; D tentatively fits TRBD1 or TRBD2 (7 bases each). V was clipped by 7 bases and J by 5 bases, with 19 bases between them. Per the germline V gene, CDR1 is WNHNN and CDR2 is SYGVQD (reference sequence). The CDR3 spans 15 residues.

The chain uses TRBV5-1 and TRBJ1-2; 9 positions match TRBD1. The V gene end was trimmed by 0 bases and the J gene end by 4 bases; junction bases not matched to a gene: 7. CDR1 is SGHRS and CDR2 is YFSETQ in the germline V gene. There are 16 residues in the CDR3. The CDR3 nucleotides are TGCGCCAGCAGCTTGGCCTGGGACAGGGTCAGCTATGGCTACACCTTC. The encoded protein is CASSLAWDRVSYGYTF.

The rearrangement joins TRBV5-5 to TRBJ2-1, with 7 bases identical to TRBD1. J gave up 5 bases and V 7 bases, and 12 bases lay outside the gene matches. Germline V gene data show CDR1 as SGHKS and CDR2 as YYEKEE (reference sequence). The CDR3 loop spans 15 amino acids. The DNA of the CDR3 is TGTGCCAGCGAAACACCGACAGGGATTAACAATGAGCAGTTCTTC. Encoded protein: CASETPTGINNEQFF.

The chain is built from TRBV18 and TRBJ2-7; D gene uncertain. V was shortened by 3 bases and J by 6 bases, with 12 bases between the two germline ends. CDR1 KGHSH and CDR2 LQKENI come from the germline V gene. This CDR3 has 13 amino acids. CDR3 loop: CASSPIPASEQYF. The CDR3 coding sequence is TGTGCCAGCTCACCTATTCCTGCCAGCGAGCAGTACTTC.

This clone was seen just once. The CDR3 reads CATGRRGGPFEQYF. DNA for the CDR3: TGTGCCACCGGCCGGAGAGGAGGACCTTTCGAGCAGTACTTC. The chain carries TRBV28 and TRBJ2-7; maybe TRBD2 (5 bases). The CDR3 has 14 residues. Trimming took 10 bases from V and 6 from J, leaving 22 bases between them. Germline V gene sequence: CDR1 MDHEN, CDR2 SYDVKM.

This chain links TRBV7-6 with TRBJ2-5; 9 positions agree with TRBD2. V lost 5 bases, J lost 7 bases, and 5 bases stayed unmatched. The CDR3 has 13 residues. Per germline, CDR1 SGHVS and CDR2 FNYEAQ. CDR3 region: CASSLGLAATQYF. In nucleotides, the CDR3 is TGTGCCAGCAGCCTGGGACTAGCTGCGACCCAGTACTTC.

The chain carries TRBV5-1 and TRBJ2-5; D is possibly TRBD1 (6 bases). This CDR3 is built from 13 residues. Trimming stripped 4 bases from V and 3 bases from J, with 10 bases between. The germline V gene encodes CDR1 SGHRS and CDR2 YFSETQ. The chain's CDR3 is CASSAAGEETQYF. Here the CDR3 DNA reads TGCGCCAGCAGCGCCGCAGGGGAAGAGACCCAGTACTTC. The full variable domain, its missing parts supplied by reference TRBV5-1 and TRBJ2-5, is KAGVTQTPRYLIKTRGQQVTLSCSPISGHRSVSWYQQTPGQGLQFLFEYFSETQRNKGNFPGRFSGRQFSNSRSEMNVSTLELGDSALYLCASSAAGEETQYFGPGTRLLVL.

CDR3 coding DNA: TGTGCCAGCGGAAGGGGGGACGGGACTTATGGCTACACCTTC. This translates into CASGRGDGTYGYTF. This sequence joins TRBV28 and TRBJ1-2; D is possibly TRBD1 (6 bases). The CDR3 has 14 amino acids. Germline lookup yields CDR1 MDHEN and CDR2 SYDVKM. Trimming removed 8 bases at V and 5 bases at J, with 18 bases between.

This rearrangement joins TRBV6-5 to TRBJ2-7, with 11 bases that match TRBD1. CDR1 and CDR2 from the germline V gene are MNHEY and SVGAGI. The CDR3 has 14 residues. The J segment lost 1 base and the V segment lost 6 bases, leaving 2 bases of the junction unmatched. Here the CDR3 DNA reads TGTGCCAGCAGATGGGACAGGGGGTCCTACGAGCAGTACTTC. Encoded protein: CASRWDRGSYEQYF.

J is TRBJ1-5 and V is TRBV19; the D gene is possibly TRBD1 (5 bases). Trimming shortened V by 5 bases and J by 0 bases, and 11 bases separated the two germline ends. Germline V gene lookup returns CDR1 LNHDA and CDR2 SQIVND (reference sequence). This CDR3 has 15 residues. The CDR3 DNA reads as TGTGCCAGTAGTTCATTAGACAGTAGCAATCAGCCCCAGCATTTT. Its translation is CASSSLDSSNQPQHF.

Comments on this clone: Other DNA variants within this sample encode the same CDR3. The chain is built from TRBV28 and TRBJ1-1; D not resolved. The V end lost 6 bases, the J end lost 5 bases, and 4 bases lay between the germline ends. Germline CDR1 reads MDHEN; CDR2 reads SYDVKM. CDR3 length: 10 residues. This CDR3 is CASRGTEAFF. The CDR3 DNA reads as TGTGCCAGCAGAGGAACTGAAGCTTTCTTT.

The chain employs TRBV18 and TRBJ2-1; D may be TRBD2 (6 bases). V was clipped by 0 bases and J by 5 bases, with 14 bases between them. This CDR3 has 16 residues. Germline lookup yields CDR1 KGHSH and CDR2 LQKENI. CDR3 region: CASSPPNSGDNNEQFF. The CDR3 coding sequence is TGTGCCAGCTCACCACCCAATAGCGGAGATAACAATGAGCAGTTCTTC.

The chain employs TRBV30 and TRBJ2-1; TRBD1 matches at 10 bases. The V gene's germline CDR1 is GTSNPN and CDR2 SVGIG (reference sequence). V was clipped by 0 bases and J by 9 bases; unmatched bases: 5. The length of the CDR3 is 14 residues. The CDR3, as DNA: TGTGCCTGGAGTGTTCCGGGACAGGGGCCTGAGCAGTTCTTC. Amino acid sequence: CAWSVPGQGPEQFF.

The chain joins TRBV7-8 to TRBJ2-7, with 10 bases lining up with TRBD2. Trimming took 1 base from V and 0 from J; bases not matched to a gene: 6. CDR1 is SGHVS and CDR2 is FQNEAQ in the germline V gene. There are 17 residues in the CDR3. The CDR3 coding sequence is TGTGCCAGCAGCTTAGAAAGGGCTAGCGGGAGCTCCTACGAGCAGTACTTC. It translates to CASSLERASGSSYEQYF.

This chain connects TRBV9 to TRBJ2-1; D uncertain. Per germline, CDR1 SGDLS and CDR2 YYNGEE. The ends were cut back, 0 bases at V and 6 bases at J, with 13 bases in the middle. The CDR3 totals 15 residues. CDR3 sequence (DNA): TGTGCCAGCAGCGTAGAAGATCGGTTTTCCAATGAGCAGTTCTTC. The encoded protein is CASSVEDRFSNEQFF.

V usage is TRBV5-4 and J usage is TRBJ2-7, with TRBD1 identical over 7 bases. CDR1 and CDR2 from the germline V gene are SGHNT and YYREEE (reference sequence). This CDR3 comprises 13 residues. V lost 4 bases to trimming and J lost 4 bases; unmatched junction nucleotides: 5. CDR3 loop: CASSGRTGYEQYF. In DNA, the CDR3 is TGTGCCAGCAGCGGACGGACAGGTTACGAGCAGTACTTC.

The V gene is TRBV20-1, the J gene TRBJ2-3; D is ambiguous. Trimming took 8 bases from V and 2 from J, leaving 8 bases between them. The CDR3 is made up of 11 amino acids. Germline V gene sequence: CDR1 DFQATT, CDR2 SNEGSKA (reference sequence). CDR3 loop: CSSLYTDTQYF. CDR3 nucleotides: TGCAGTTCGCTTTACACAGATACGCAGTATTTT.

The chain links TRBV18 to TRBJ1-1; D gene uncertain. Deletions cut 2 bases from V and 0 bases from J, with 7 bases between. Germline V lookup: CDR1 KGHSH, CDR2 LQKENI. The CDR3 totals 14 residues. The CDR3, as DNA: TGTGCCAGCTCACCAAACAGAATGAACACTGAAGCTTTCTTT. Amino acids: CASSPNRMNTEAFF.

The rearrangement joins TRBV5-1 to TRBJ1-1, with D maybe TRBD1 (5 bases). The ends were cut back, 0 bases at V and 5 bases at J, with 8 bases in the middle. There are 13 residues in the CDR3. Germline V gene sequence: CDR1 SGHRS, CDR2 YFSETQ. The CDR3 loop reads CASSLERTTEAFF. CDR3 nucleotides: TGCGCCAGCAGCTTGGAGAGGACAACTGAAGCTTTCTTT. The whole variable domain, remainder taken from reference TRBV5-1 and TRBJ1-1, is KAGVTQTPRYLIKTRGQQVTLSCSPISGHRSVSWYQQTPGQGLQFLFEYFSETQRNKGNFPGRFSGRQFSNSRSEMNVSTLELGDSALYLCASSLERTTEAFFGQGTRLTVV.